A selection of T cell receptor beta chains follows, all from one sample in a study of T cell changes during pregnancy in multiple sclerosis. Method: immunoSEQ multiplex PCR; TCRdb's copy keeps in-frame clones and lacks some. The data hold approximately 44,000 clones, with 85% to 95% observed a single time. The sample in question was CD4+ T cells from peripheral blood mononuclear cells, obtained in the third trimester of pregnancy. Every receptor here comes from a female donor with multiple sclerosis, enrolled in a pregnancy study. Both conserved end residues are part of each CDR3. The D gene is left open where the match is weak. Size values are once, few and many counts, or a class for expanded clones, and some rows have none.

>TRBV5-4|TRBD1|.|TRBJ2-5
CASSGQGQETQYF
TGTGCCAGCAGCGGACAGGGCCAAGAGACCCAGTACTTC
>TRBV28|TRBD2|.|TRBJ2-7
CASSPLGGEFEQYF
TGTGCCAGCAGCCCCTTGGGAGGGGAGTTCGAGCAGTACTTC
>TRBV29-1|TRBD1|.|TRBJ1-2
CSVEEQGATYGYTF
TGCAGCGTTGAGGAGCAGGGGGCGACGTATGGCTACACCTTC
>TRBV6-5|TRBD2|.|TRBJ2-7
CASKGSGTYEQYF
TGTGCCAGTAAGGGTAGCGGGACCTACGAGCAGTACTTC
>TRBV9|.|.|TRBJ1-1
CASSVVKGSNTEAFF
TGTGCCAGCAGCGTAGTTAAGGGGTCGAACACTGAAGCTTTCTTT
>TRBV18|.|.|TRBJ1-1
CASSPLKGIMDTEAFF
TGTGCCAGCTCACCATTGAAGGGGATAATGGACACTGAAGCTTTCTTT
>TRBV2|TRBD2|.|TRBJ2-1
CASRTSGRNEQFF
TGTGCCAGCAGGACTAGCGGACGCAATGAGCAGTTCTTC
>TRBV5-1|.|.|TRBJ2-2
CASSSTGTILVGELFF
TGCGCCAGCAGCTCGACCGGGACAATACTCGTCGGGGAGCTGTTTTTT
>TRBV29-1|TRBD2|.|TRBJ2-7
CSVEGGTSGSSYEQYF
TGCAGCGTTGAAGGTGGGACTAGCGGAAGCTCCTACGAGCAGTACTTC
>TRBV18|.|.|TRBJ1-3
CASSAGGLGNTIYF
TGTGCCAGCTCAGCGGGGGGCCTCGGAAACACCATATATTTT
>TRBV19|TRBD2|.|TRBJ2-3
CASSETSGRRTDTQYF
TGTGCCAGTAGTGAGACTAGCGGGAGACGCACAGATACGCAGTATTTT
>TRBV6-6|.|few|TRBJ2-6
CASSYGGARGANVLTF
TGTGCCAGCAGTTACGGAGGGGCGCGTGGGGCCAACGTCCTGACTTTC
>TRBV5-4|.|.|TRBJ2-5
CASSLQGIETQYF
TGTGCCAGCAGCTTACAGGGTATCGAGACCCAGTACTTC
>TRBV27|.|.|TRBJ2-6
CATSHQGASGANVLTF
TGTGCCACCTCACACCAAGGGGCCTCTGGGGCCAACGTCCTGACTTTC
>TRBV12-5|.|.|TRBJ2-7
CASGPTTSPTRRDF
TGTGCTAGTGGCCCGACGACCAGCCCAACAAGACGGGACTTC
>TRBV11-3|TRBD2|.|TRBJ2-7
CASSSLDRWEGSAEQYF
TGTGCCAGCAGCTCCCTCGATAGGTGGGAGGGTTCGGCGGAGCAGTACTTC
>TRBV4-2|TRBD2|.|TRBJ2-7
CASSQKGTSGTYEQYF
TGTGCCAGCAGCCAAAAGGGGACTAGCGGAACCTACGAGCAGTACTTC
>TRBV29-1|TRBD1|.|TRBJ2-6
CSGRFSGQGPSGANVLTF
TGCAGCGGTAGATTCTCGGGACAGGGGCCCTCTGGGGCCAACGTCCTGACTTTC
>TRBV4-1|.|.|TRBJ2-3
CASSQGERRTTDTQYF
TGCGCCAGCAGCCAAGGGGAGCGGAGAACCACAGATACGCAGTATTTT
>TRBV7-9|.|.|TRBJ2-5
CASSRGNQETQYF
TGTGCCAGCAGTAGAGGGAACCAAGAGACCCAGTACTTC
>TRBV30|.|.|TRBJ1-3
CAWTRRMKGASGNTIYF
TGTGCCTGGACCCGACGCATGAAAGGGGCGTCTGGAAACACCATATATTTT
>TRBV6-1|.|.|TRBJ2-1
CASSREIQWEQFF
TGTGCCAGCAGCCGGGAAATCCAATGGGAGCAGTTCTTC
>TRBV19|.|once|TRBJ2-2
CAISSRTGELFF
TGTGCCATTTCAAGCCGGACCGGGGAGCTGTTTTTT
>TRBV5-1|TRBD1|.|TRBJ2-7
CASSLGTGAGFSYEQYF
TGCGCCAGCAGCTTGGGGACAGGGGCAGGCTTCTCCTACGAGCAGTACTTC
>TRBV7-2|.|.|TRBJ2-5
CASSLDVGSETQYF
TGTGCCAGCAGCTTAGATGTCGGTTCAGAGACCCAGTACTTC
>TRBV11-3|.|.|TRBJ1-6
CASTQSSADSPLHF
TGTGCCAGCACTCAGTCAAGTGCGGATTCACCCCTCCACTTT
>TRBV9|.|.|TRBJ2-7
CASSRLLQTNYEQYF
TGTGCCAGCAGCCGATTACTCCAGACAAACTACGAGCAGTACTTC
>TRBV5-1|.|.|TRBJ2-3
CASSFRQTTDTQYF
TGCGCCAGCAGCTTTAGACAGACCACAGATACGCAGTATTTT
>TRBV11-3|.|.|TRBJ1-1
CASSLVAQGMGNTEAFF
TGTGCCAGCAGCTTAGTGGCGCAGGGAATGGGGAACACTGAAGCTTTCTTT
>TRBV7-2|.|.|TRBJ1-2
CASSLPGGGYGYTF
TGTGCCAGCAGCCTTCCGGGGGGAGGCTATGGCTACACCTTC
>TRBV20-1|.|once|TRBJ2-7
CSVRRNYEQYF
TGCAGTGTCAGGCGAAACTACGAGCAGTACTTC
>TRBV10-2|.|.|TRBJ2-4
CASSEGGGATKNIQYF
TGCGCCAGCAGTGAAGGGGGGGGCGCAACCAAAAACATTCAGTACTTC